Shown below are 30 T cell receptor beta chains from a single sample sequenced in a study of cytomegalovirus exposure and HLA in healthy donors (dated by TCRdb to about 2017). Receptors were amplified or captured by the immunoSEQ multiplex PCR assay. The multiplex PCR relied on a mix of 60 forward primers for TCR Vbeta segments and 13 reverse primers for TCR Jbeta segments. TCRdb took this table from immuneACCESS and kept in-frame rearrangements with V and J called. Such tables lack part of the clones; where checked against another copy, unresolved V genes explain under half of the gap, and the rest is unexplained. The sample yields some 140,000 clones; 75% to 85% were counted once. The ten largest clones add up to about 3% of the sample. The sequenced material came from PBMCs. These receptors were obtained from a female donor in good health and CMV-seronegative.

This chain links TRBV29-1 with TRBJ2-5; 8 nucleotides align to TRBD1. In germline, CDR1 is SQVTM, CDR2 ANQGSEA. The J segment lost 2 bases and the V segment lost 4 bases, leaving 6 bases of the junction unmatched. The CDR3 spans 14 residues. The CDR3 DNA reads as TGCAGCGTTGCAATGACAGGGGCGCAAGAGACCCAGTACTTC. It specifies CSVAMTGAQETQYF.

The V call is TRBV10-3, the J call TRBJ1-2, with a weak D call TRBD1 (5 bases). V was shortened by 4 bases and J by 7 bases, with 16 bases between the two germline ends. CDR3 length: 14 residues. Germline V gives CDR1 ENHRY, CDR2 SYGVKD. This CDR3 reads CAISGGQGGSGYTF. As DNA, the CDR3 is TGTGCCATCAGTGGAGGCCAGGGAGGAAGTGGCTACACCTTC.

This chain links TRBV18 with TRBJ2-5; 7 positions agree with TRBD1. The CDR3 is 16 residues long. V was clipped by 3 bases and J by 3 bases; unmatched bases: 10. The V gene's germline CDR1 is KGHSH and CDR2 LQKENI. CDR3 nucleotides: TGTGCCAGCTCACCGGAGGTACAGGGGTTTGAAGAGACCCAGTACTTC. Its translation: CASSPEVQGFEETQYF.

This chain uses TRBV13 with TRBJ2-1; D call uncertain. The CDR3 is 13 amino acids. CDR1 and CDR2 from the germline V gene are PRHDT and FYEKMQ (reference sequence). Trimming shortened V by 5 bases and J by 3 bases, and 8 bases separated the two germline ends. The CDR3 sequence is CASSLLGYNEQFF. CDR3 sequence (DNA): TGTGCCAGCAGCCTGCTCGGCTACAATGAGCAGTTCTTC.

The chain combines TRBV5-1 with TRBJ2-1; 9 bases agree with TRBD2. J gave up 8 bases and V 4 bases, and 7 bases lay outside the gene matches. Germline CDR1 SGHRS, CDR2 YFSETQ. The CDR3 contains 14 residues. CDR3: CASSLGLAIDEQFF. The CDR3 nucleotides are TGCGCCAGCAGCCTGGGACTAGCTATAGATGAGCAGTTCTTC.

This chain joins TRBV5-1 and TRBJ2-2; 8 positions agree with TRBD2. The J segment lost 3 bases and the V segment lost 4 bases, leaving 5 bases of the junction unmatched. Per the germline V gene, CDR1 is SGHRS and CDR2 is YFSETQ. CDR3 length equals 15 residues. CDR3 region: CASSRAGEDTGELFF. CDR3 DNA sequence: TGCGCCAGCAGCCGAGCGGGGGAGGACACCGGGGAGCTGTTTTTT. The whole variable domain, filled in from reference TRBV5-1 and TRBJ2-2, reads KAGVTQTPRYLIKTRGQQVTLSCSPISGHRSVSWYQQTPGQGLQFLFEYFSETQRNKGNFPGRFSGRQFSNSRSEMNVSTLELGDSALYLCASSRAGEDTGELFFGEGSRLTVL.

CDR3 residues: CASSYRTGILDTQYF. CDR3 DNA: TGTGCCAGCAGTTACAGGACAGGGATTCTGGATACGCAGTATTTT. The chain joins TRBV6-6 to TRBJ2-3; 8 bases line up with TRBD1. Germline CDR1 reads MNHNY; CDR2 reads SVGAGI (reference sequence). V lost 2 bases and J lost 6; bases outside the gene matches: 7. There are 15 residues in the CDR3.

The rearrangement links TRBV30 to TRBJ1-1; D is unclear. CDR3 length: 13 amino acids. Germline assignment: CDR1 GTSNPN and CDR2 SVGIG (reference sequence). Trimming pared 0 bases from V and 2 bases from J, leaving 7 bases between. The chain's CDR3 is CAWSVQVNTEAFF. CDR3 DNA: TGTGCCTGGAGTGTTCAGGTCAACACTGAAGCTTTCTTT.

The V call is TRBV27, the J call TRBJ1-1; D is ambiguous. The CDR3 totals 13 residues. Trimming cost V 5 bases and J 0 bases, with 7 bases left between them. Germline assignment: CDR1 MNHEY and CDR2 SMNVEV (reference sequence). This chain's CDR3 is CASSPLLNTEAFF. DNA of the CDR3: TGTGCCAGCAGTCCACTTTTGAACACTGAAGCTTTCTTT.

This chain joins TRBV11-2 and TRBJ1-5; D remains ambiguous. With 0 bases removed from V and 11 bases from J, the gap between germline ends came to 14 bases. CDR1 SGHAT and CDR2 FQNNGV come from the germline V gene. CDR3 size: 14 residues. The CDR3 loop reads CASSLEAGPTAQHF. The CDR3 region has the DNA TGTGCCAGCAGCTTAGAGGCAGGCCCCACGGCCCAGCATTTT.

In regard to this clone: At one of its ends the junction is not consistent with the germline gene, which may arise from a read error. The chain is built from TRBV10-1 and TRBJ2-4; TRBD2 aligns across 8 bases. The CDR3 has 17 residues. Per germline, CDR1 WNHNN and CDR2 SYGVQD (reference sequence). CDR3 residues: CATSGGSGGGAKNIQYF. Here the CDR3 DNA reads TGCGCCACCAGTGGAGGAAGCGGGGGAGGGGCCAAAAACATTCAGTACTTC.

This rearrangement joins TRBV5-4 to TRBJ1-1, with D uncertain. Trimming shortened V by 0 bases and J by 1 base, and 10 bases separated the two germline ends. Germline-derived CDR1 and CDR2 are SGHNT and YYREEE (reference sequence). The length of the CDR3 is 15 residues. The CDR3 nucleotides read TGTGCCAGCAGCTTGGGCCACCGGTGGAACACTGAAGCTTTCTTT. It is translated as CASSLGHRWNTEAFF.

This CDR3 is CASSLGSRGLDTQYF. CDR3 bases: TGTGCCAGCAGCCTAGGGAGCAGGGGGCTAGATACGCAGTATTTT. V usage is TRBV6-5 and J usage is TRBJ2-3; 8 bases match TRBD1. This CDR3 comprises 15 residues. Unmatched junction bases numbered 10, after V lost 6 bases and J lost 5 bases. Germline V gene lookup returns CDR1 MNHEY and CDR2 SVGAGI.

V and J are TRBV7-2 and TRBJ2-3; 8 bases align to TRBD2. Germline lookup yields CDR1 SGHTA and CDR2 FQGNSA. The CDR3 consists of 17 residues. Trimming removed 1 base from V and 4 bases from J; junction bases left unmatched: 10. Here the CDR3 DNA reads TGTGCCAGCAGCTTAGTGACTAGCGTCCTAGGGGCAGATACGCAGTATTTT. Translating gives CASSLVTSVLGADTQYF.

V gene TRBV4-3 combines with J gene TRBJ2-1; 8 nucleotides line up with TRBD2. Germline lookup yields CDR1 LGHNA and CDR2 YSLEER. The V and J ends lost 4 bases and 6 bases, in that order; junction bases with no gene match: 8. The CDR3 runs 15 residues. DNA of the CDR3: TGCGCCAGCAGCCCCGGGGGGGGAGGGGGCAATGAGCAGTTCTTC. Translation gives CASSPGGGGGNEQFF.

V usage is TRBV7-8 and J usage is TRBJ1-2; D is uncertain. Trimming took 1 base from V and 8 from J, leaving 14 bases between them. CDR3 length: 14 residues. Germline V CDR1 and CDR2: SGHVS, FQNEAQ. In DNA form, the CDR3 reads TGTGCCAGCAGCTTAGTCAAGAGGCGAGGGGGCTACACCTTC. Translation gives CASSLVKRRGGYTF.

This clone showed up just once. The rearrangement uses TRBV2 and TRBJ2-5; no reliable D call. Between the trimmed V and J ends, which lost 6 bases and 2 bases, there was a span of 10 bases. The CDR3 covers 13 residues. CDR1 SNHLY and CDR2 FYNNEI come from the germline V gene. The CDR3 nucleotides are TGTGCCAGCAGCAACAGCTTACAAGAGACCCAGTACTTC. Translation: CASSNSLQETQYF.

The chain has TRBV29-1 and TRBJ1-3, with TRBD1 identical over 7 bases. In germline, CDR1 is SQVTM, CDR2 ANQGSEA. This CDR3 region has 15 residues. With 8 bases clipped from V and 2 bases from J, the junction kept 12 bases outside the gene matches. Written as DNA, the CDR3 is TGCAGCACCAGGGGCGGGGACAGCCCTGGAAACACCATATATTTT. Encoded protein: CSTRGGDSPGNTIYF. Full variable domain (missing parts from reference TRBV29-1 and TRBJ1-3): SAVISQKPSRDICQRGTSLTIQCQVDSQVTMMFWYRQQPGQSLTLIATANQGSEATYESGFVIDKFPISRPNLTFSTLTVSNMSPEDSSIYLCSTRGGDSPGNTIYFGEGSWLTVV.

The chain employs TRBV7-9 and TRBJ2-3; possible D gene TRBD2, 6 bases. Germline V lookup: CDR1 SEHNR, CDR2 FQNEAQ (reference sequence). Between the trimmed V and J ends, which lost 5 bases and 3 bases, there was a span of 12 bases. CDR3 length: 14 amino acids. The CDR3 loop is CASSRGTATDTQYF. The CDR3, as DNA: TGTGCCAGCAGCCGGGGGACCGCGACAGATACGCAGTATTTT.

The chain carries TRBV5-1 and TRBJ2-5, with 16 bases aligning to TRBD2. Germline V gives CDR1 SGHRS, CDR2 YFSETQ. This CDR3 is 16 amino acids long. Unmatched junction bases numbered 3, after V lost 0 bases and J lost 7 bases. The CDR3 DNA follows: TGCGCCAGCAGCTTGGCCGGGACTAGCGGGGGGGTGACCCAGTACTTC. It specifies CASSLAGTSGGVTQYF.

This chain joins TRBV5-1 and TRBJ2-5; weak D call: TRBD2 (6 bases). Between the trimmed V and J ends, which lost 3 bases and 3 bases, there was a span of 9 bases. Germline CDR1 and CDR2: SGHRS and YFSETQ. This CDR3 is 13 amino acids long. CDR3 protein: CASSWDSKETQYF. CDR3 DNA: TGCGCCAGCAGCTGGGACTCCAAAGAGACCCAGTACTTC.

This clone appeared a single time. The rearrangement uses TRBV5-4 and TRBJ2-2; maybe TRBD2 (6 bases). CDR3 length: 17 residues. Trimming pared 4 bases from V and 3 bases from J, leaving 19 bases between. Germline-derived CDR1 and CDR2 are SGHNT and YYREEE (reference sequence). The CDR3 DNA is TGTGCCAGCAGCCCCGCGCGGACACCGGGGGACACCGGGGAGCTGTTTTTT. It yields the protein CASSPARTPGDTGELFF.

As DNA, the CDR3 is TGTGCCAGCACCTGGGGGTCTAGCGGGAGTCTCTCCGAGCAGTACTTC. Translating gives CASTWGSSGSLSEQYF. This sequence joins TRBV27 and TRBJ2-7; TRBD2 matches 10 bases. With V trimmed by 7 bases and J by 6 bases, 15 bases remained unmatched. Germline loops: CDR1 MNHEY, CDR2 SMNVEV (reference sequence). The CDR3 extends over 16 amino acids.

The chain links TRBV30 to TRBJ1-2; the D gene is possibly TRBD1 (6 bases). Trimming removed 5 bases from V and 4 bases from J, with 14 bases in between. The germline gives CDR1 GTSNPN, CDR2 SVGIG (reference sequence). This CDR3 comprises 13 residues. This CDR3 is CAWSPGTTYGYTF. The CDR3 bases are TGTGCCTGGTCCCCCGGGACAACCTATGGCTACACCTTC.

The chain links TRBV11-1 to TRBJ2-1, with TRBD2 matching 12 bases. This CDR3 comprises 17 residues. Per germline, CDR1 SGHAT and CDR2 FQDESV (reference sequence). V shed 1 base and J 5 bases; nucleotides not matched to a gene: 6. CDR3 sequence: CASSLGRLAGENNEQFF. The CDR3 coding sequence is TGTGCCAGCAGCTTAGGTAGACTAGCGGGGGAAAACAATGAGCAGTTCTTC.

The rearrangement links TRBV5-1 to TRBJ2-3, with 8 bases aligning to TRBD2. The CDR3 extends over 14 amino acids. CDR1 and CDR2 from the germline V gene are SGHRS and YFSETQ. J was trimmed by 5 bases and V by 6 bases; bases with no gene match: 8. The CDR3 DNA reads TGCGCCAGCACAAGCGGGGGCCGTGTAGATACGCAGTATTTT. This encodes CASTSGGRVDTQYF.

This chain's CDR3 is CASSAQTNPDTQYF. The CDR3 DNA follows: TGTGCCAGCAGCGCCCAAACAAACCCAGATACGCAGTATTTT. V is TRBV9 and J is TRBJ2-3; D unclear. This CDR3 region has 14 residues. V lost 3 bases, J lost 4 bases, and 12 bases lay in between. Per the germline V gene, CDR1 is SGDLS and CDR2 is YYNGEE.

This clone came up once. V usage is TRBV5-1 and J usage is TRBJ1-5, with unresolved D. Deletions cut 0 bases from V and 7 bases from J, with 11 bases between. CDR3 size: 14 residues. Germline CDR1 and CDR2: SGHRS and YFSETQ. The CDR3 DNA sequence: TGCGCCAGCAGCTTGGACGGGTCTGGGCAGCCCCAGCATTTT. Its translation: CASSLDGSGQPQHF.

The chain joins TRBV7-6 to TRBJ2-2, with a weak D call TRBD2 (6 bases). CDR1 and CDR2 (germline): SGHVS, FNYEAQ. The CDR3 is 13 residues long. The CDR3 DNA reads TGTGCGTCCTCGGAGGGCCGAACCGGGGAGCTGTTTTTT. It encodes CASSEGRTGELFF.

V and J are TRBV13 and TRBJ2-5; 9 bases line up with TRBD2. V gave up 3 bases and J gave up 6 bases; unmatched junction bases: 5. Germline V gives CDR1 PRHDT, CDR2 FYEKMQ (reference sequence). CDR3 size: 14 residues. As DNA, the CDR3 is TGTGCCAGCAGCTTTGCGGGAGGGGGCAAGACCCAGTACTTC. The encoded protein is CASSFAGGGKTQYF.